One and the same sample provided the 15 T cell receptor beta chains below, sequenced in a study of T cell repertoires in cytomegalovirus infection. TCRdb used MiXCR to reprocess the reads, holding one entry per CDR3 protein. The data contain approximately 630,000 distinct CDR3 sequences, roughly 24% of them singletons. The sample comprised CD8+ T cells from PBMCs. The receptor source for this set is a human donor in good health (CMV status not recorded). Some clones in this sample may be carry-over from other donors' samples.

The J gene is TRBJ1-1, the V gene TRBV10-3, with D uncertain. Germline values: CDR1 ENHRY, CDR2 SYGVKD. With 2 bases removed from V and 3 bases from J, the gap between germline ends came to 28 bases. This CDR3 has 20 residues. Written as DNA, the CDR3 is TGTGCCATCAGTGAGGTAAAGACTGAACCGAGACCCGGCAGCCACACTGAAGCTTTCTTT. Translating it yields CAISEVKTEPRPGSHTEAFF.

V is TRBV29-1 and J is TRBJ2-2, with D perhaps TRBD1 or TRBD2 (5 bases each). The germline CDR1 and CDR2 sequences are SQVTM and ANQGSEA. With 6 bases removed from V and 7 bases from J, the gap between germline ends came to 9 bases. The CDR3 spans 11 residues. The CDR3 is CSVWDGGELFF. The DNA of the CDR3 is TGCAGCGTATGGGACGGCGGGGAGCTGTTTTTT.

This clonotype was seen ten or more times. The chain links TRBV7-6 to TRBJ1-3, with D perhaps matching TRBD1 (5 bases). Germline V lookup: CDR1 SGHVS, CDR2 FNYEAQ. The CDR3 is 17 amino acids. Trimming left V 4 bases short and J 0 bases short, with 16 bases between. CDR3 sequence reads: CASSYRSGLRSGNTIYF. CDR3 sequence (DNA): TGTGCCAGCAGCTATCGCTCGGGACTTCGCTCTGGAAACACCATATATTTT.

Turning to this clonotype: A junction boundary mismatches the germline segment, possibly from a read error. The V call is TRBV6-6, the J call TRBJ2-2, with 7 positions matching TRBD2. The CDR3 is made up of 15 amino acids. Germline assignment: CDR1 MNHNY and CDR2 SVGAGI (reference sequence). For the CDR3, the DNA is TGTCCCAGCACCCCCATAGGGGAGGGAACCGGGGAGCTGTTTTTT. Translated: CPSTPIGEGTGELFF.

In regard to this clonotype: A much larger clone is a single base away; this may be a read error. The chain carries TRBV28 and TRBJ2-2; no definite D call. The CDR3 is 15 amino acids. Germline-derived CDR1 and CDR2 are MDHEN and SYDVKM. CDR3 sequence (DNA): TGTGCCTGCAGTTTAGTGACGTTCCTCACCGGGGAGCTGTTTTTT. This translates into CACSLVTFLTGELFF.

The CDR3 sequence is CASSAGVSSYNEQFF. The CDR3 DNA follows: TGTGCCAGCAGTGCGGGGGTCAGCTCCTACAATGAGCAGTTCTTC. The chain links TRBV6-1 to TRBJ2-1; D may be TRBD2 (6 bases). Germline V gene data show CDR1 as MNHNS and CDR2 as SASEGT. The V and J ends lost 4 bases and 0 bases respectively, with 10 bases between them. CDR3 size: 15 residues.

Only a few counts were recorded for this clonotype. The chain has TRBV20-1 and TRBJ2-7; maybe TRBD2 (5 bases). Trimming cost V 0 bases and J 2 bases, with 11 bases left between them. Germline-derived CDR1 and CDR2 are DFQATT and SNEGSKA (reference sequence). This CDR3 contains 14 residues. CDR3 sequence reads: CSARDRGRPYEQYV. CDR3 coding DNA: TGCAGTGCTAGAGATCGGGGTCGGCCCTACGAGCAGTACGTC.

The rearrangement joins TRBV9 to TRBJ1-6; no firm D call. CDR3 length: 15 amino acids. CDR1 and CDR2 from the germline V gene are SGDLS and YYNGEE. Trimming took 0 bases from V and 8 from J, leaving 12 bases between them. CDR3 sequence: CASSVEAAADSPLHF. CDR3 in DNA: TGTGCCAGCAGCGTAGAAGCAGCGGCAGATTCACCCCTCCACTTT.

The V and J genes are TRBV29-1 and TRBJ1-3, with D uncertain. This CDR3 comprises 14 residues. Germline V lookup: CDR1 SQVTM, CDR2 ANQGSEA. V was cut by 0 bases and J by 4 bases, with 10 bases left in between. The CDR3 DNA follows: TGCAGCGTTGAAGATGAGGGATTCGGAAACACCATATATTTT. It encodes CSVEDEGFGNTIYF.

The chain's CDR3 is CASSPIGGPGDTQYF. Here the CDR3 DNA reads TGTGCCAGTAGTCCTATCGGTGGGCCAGGAGATACGCAGTATTTT. The chain joins TRBV19 to TRBJ2-3; no clear D gene. In germline, CDR1 is LNHDA, CDR2 SQIVND (reference sequence). CDR3 length: 15 residues. Trimming removed 5 bases from V and 5 bases from J, with 17 bases in between.

This chain connects TRBV23-1 to TRBJ2-1; D may be TRBD2 (5 bases). TRBV23-1 is designated an ORF whose function remains uncertain. The CDR3 extends over 14 amino acids. Trimming took 4 bases from V and 10 from J, leaving 17 bases between them. The CDR3 coding sequence is TGCGCCAGCAGTCCCGTAGTGGGAGATACGGAGCAGTTCTTC. This gives the protein CASSPVVGDTEQFF.

This clonotype occurred many times. The V call is TRBV7-8, the J call TRBJ2-6, with unresolved D. Trimming removed 2 bases from V and 15 bases from J, with 14 bases in between. The CDR3 extends over 13 amino acids. CDR1 and CDR2 (germline): SGHVS, FQNEAQ. The DNA for the CDR3 is TGTGCCAGCAGCTTATTGGGGTCTGGGGACCTGACTTTC. Translation: CASSLLGSGDLTF.

V gene TRBV19 combines with J gene TRBJ1-1, with unresolved D. The CDR3 has 14 amino acids. The V gene's germline CDR1 is LNHDA and CDR2 SQIVND (reference sequence). V dropped 1 base and J dropped 4 bases, with 10 bases sitting between them. The CDR3: CASSIVRTPTEAFF. In DNA, the CDR3 is TGTGCCAGTAGTATAGTAAGGACTCCCACTGAAGCTTTCTTT.

This CDR3 is CSVERVRGPEAFF. As DNA, the CDR3 is TGCAGCGTTGAGAGGGTCAGGGGACCTGAAGCTTTCTTT. V gene TRBV29-1 combines with J gene TRBJ1-1; perhaps TRBD1 as D (6 bases). The CDR3 consists of 13 residues. The V end lost 3 bases, the J end lost 6 bases, and 14 bases lay between the germline ends. Germline values: CDR1 SQVTM, CDR2 ANQGSEA.

This clonotype was observed at least ten times. V usage is TRBV7-8 and J usage is TRBJ2-7; 8 nucleotides line up with TRBD1. Germline CDR1 reads SGHVS; CDR2 reads FQNEAQ. With V trimmed by 1 base and J by 4 bases, 3 bases remained unmatched. The CDR3 has 14 residues. The CDR3 protein is CASSLDRGKYEQYV. CDR3 DNA: TGTGCCAGCAGCTTAGACAGGGGGAAGTACGAGCAGTACGTC.